Listed below are T cell receptor beta chains from one sample, sequenced in a study of control samples from healthy donors and cancer patients. Using immunoSEQ multiplex PCR, the repertoire was profiled, and TCRdb retains in-frame clones only, with some absent. This sample carries roughly 130,000 clones, about 94% of them seen once, and the ten largest clones take 11% to 15%. Specimen: PBMCs. All receptors come from a man aged 60 to 75 with colorectal cancer. The CDR3 runs from the conserved cysteine through the conserved F or W. Each record gives: clone size, J gene, V gene, D gene, CDR3 protein, CDR3 DNA. D genes are given only for firm matches. Size is stated for part of the rows, as once, few or many counts, or as a class when the clone is expanded.

>NA|TRBJ2-3|TRBV7-9|TRBD1
CASSPGGGQGASDTQYF
TGTGCCAGCAGCCCGGGGGGAGGACAGGGGGCCTCAGATACGCAGTATTTT
>few|TRBJ1-1|TRBV4-1|NA
CASSQDSENTEAFF
TGCGCCAGCAGCCAAGATTCGGAGAACACTGAAGCTTTCTTT
>NA|TRBJ1-2|TRBV4-1|NA
CASSQDPRPNYGYTF
TGCGCCAGCAGCCAAGATCCGCGGCCTAACTATGGCTACACCTTC
>NA|TRBJ1-2|TRBV24-1|NA
CATSDQQGYGYTF
TGTGCCACCAGTGATCAGCAGGGGTATGGCTACACCTTC
>NA|TRBJ2-7|TRBV7-9|TRBD1
CASSVGGTGAYEQYF
TGTGCCAGCAGTGTAGGGGGGACAGGGGCCTACGAGCAGTACTTC
>NA|TRBJ2-3|TRBV27|NA
CASSPRGKADTQYF
TGTGCCAGCAGTCCCCGGGGTAAGGCAGATACGCAGTATTTT
>NA|TRBJ2-3|TRBV6-2/TRBV6-3|TRBD2
CASSYGAGGGTDTQYF
TGTGCCAGCAGTTACGGTGCGGGGGGTGGAACAGATACGCAGTATTTT
>NA|TRBJ1-2|TRBV9|NA
CASSVAVTENYGYTF
TGTGCCAGCAGCGTAGCTGTTACAGAAAATTATGGCTACACCTTC
>few|TRBJ2-7|TRBV3-1/TRBV3-2|NA
CASSPEIMVYEQYF
TGTGCCAGCAGCCCTGAAATTATGGTCTACGAGCAGTACTTC
>NA|TRBJ1-2|TRBV9|NA
CASGDKGLNDYGYTF
TGTGCCAGCGGAGACAAGGGTCTTAATGACTATGGCTACACCTTC
>NA|TRBJ1-1|TRBV7-9|TRBD1
CASSTGTGGNTEAFF
TGTGCCAGCAGCACCGGGACAGGGGGGAACACTGAAGCTTTCTTT
>once|TRBJ2-2|TRBV19|NA
CASSIGPGGTGELFF
TGTGCCAGTAGTATCGGACCCGGTGGCACCGGGGAGCTGTTTTTT
>NA|TRBJ2-3|TRBV7-9|TRBD2
CASSFGTSGGVDTQYF
TGTGCCAGCAGCTTTGGGACTAGCGGGGGGGTGGATACGCAGTATTTT
>NA|TRBJ2-2|TRBV6-2/TRBV6-3|NA
CASSYDPSQAATGELFF
TGTGCCAGCAGTTACGATCCCTCACAGGCCGCAACCGGGGAGCTGTTTTTT
>NA|TRBJ1-5|TRBV7-9|NA
CASSPEGGAQHF
TGTGCCAGCAGTCCGGAAGGGGGGGCCCAGCATTTT
>NA|TRBJ1-2|TRBV19|TRBD1
CASEDGTVYGYTF
TGTGCCAGTGAGGACGGGACAGTCTATGGCTACACCTTC
>NA|TRBJ2-2|TRBV5-8|TRBD2
CASSPTSGLNTGELFF
TGTGCCAGCAGCCCGACTAGCGGGTTGAACACCGGGGAGCTGTTTTTT
>NA|TRBJ2-3|TRBV18|NA
CASSTRTATDTQYF
TGTGCCAGCTCTACCCGGACAGCCACAGATACGCAGTATTTT
>NA|TRBJ1-1|TRBV29-1|NA
CSGGKENTEAFF
TGCAGCGGGGGCAAGGAGAACACTGAAGCTTTCTTT
>NA|TRBJ1-5|TRBV6-1|TRBD1
CASRLPTGLSQPQHF
TGTGCCAGCAGACTGCCGACAGGGCTTTCTCAGCCCCAGCATTTT
>once|TRBJ2-5|TRBV9|NA
CASSPRRKEETQYF
TGTGCCAGCAGCCCCCGCAGGAAAGAAGAGACCCAGTACTTC
>NA|TRBJ2-7|TRBV6-4|TRBD2
CASSDSSSGDYEQYF
TGTGCCAGCAGTGACTCGAGTAGCGGGGACTACGAGCAGTACTTC
>NA|TRBJ2-1|TRBV2|NA
CASSAYSLAPEQFF
TGTGCCAGCAGTGCCTACTCACTAGCCCCTGAGCAGTTCTTC
>NA|TRBJ1-3|TRBV4-3|NA
CASSQEVSFGNTIYF
TGCGCCAGCAGCCAGGAGGTCTCTTTTGGAAACACCATATATTTT
>NA|TRBJ1-1|TRBV18|TRBD1
CASSPPTGTGYQTEAFF
TGTGCCAGCTCACCCCCAACCGGGACAGGGTATCAGACTGAAGCTTTCTTT
>once|TRBJ1-5|TRBV2|TRBD1
CASTDRGQGQPQHF
TGTGCCAGCACCGACAGGGGGCAGGGACAGCCCCAGCATTTT
>NA|TRBJ2-5|TRBV18|TRBD2
CASSPPSSGQETQYF
TGTGCCAGCTCACCACCGTCTAGCGGCCAAGAGACCCAGTACTTC
>NA|TRBJ2-7|TRBV27|TRBD2
CASSFRGRTSGGESSYEQYF
TGTGCCAGCAGTTTCAGGGGTCGGACTAGCGGGGGGGAGAGCTCCTACGAGCAGTACTTC
>NA|TRBJ1-3|TRBV27|NA
CASSLRGLSGNTIYF
TGTGCCAGCAGTTTAAGGGGCCTCTCTGGAAACACCATATATTTT
>NA|TRBJ2-2|TRBV7-2|NA
CASSRTGNTGELFF
TGTGCCAGCAGCCGGACGGGGAACACCGGGGAGCTGTTTTTT
>once|TRBJ2-7|TRBV5-1|TRBD1
CASSWTGPRDEQYF
TGCGCCAGCAGCTGGACAGGTCCTCGGGACGAGCAGTACTTC
>NA|TRBJ1-5|TRBV12-3/TRBV12-4|NA
CASSLTEDQPQHF
TGTGCCAGCAGTTTGACCGAGGATCAGCCCCAGCATTTT
>NA|TRBJ1-3|TRBV25-1|TRBD1
CASSGQGFGNTIYF
TGTGCCAGCAGTGGACAGGGGTTCGGAAACACCATATATTTT
>NA|TRBJ2-2|TRBV24-1|TRBD1
CATGQGLAGELFF
TGTGCCACGGGACAGGGGTTAGCCGGGGAGCTGTTTTTT
>NA|TRBJ1-2|TRBV18|NA
CASSPRGGSYGYTF
TGTGCCAGCTCACCTCGAGGAGGGAGCTATGGCTACACCTTC
>NA|TRBJ2-3|TRBV6-5|NA
CASRGATDTQYF
TGTGCCAGCAGGGGGGCCACAGATACGCAGTATTTT
>NA|TRBJ2-7|TRBV7-2|NA
CASSLAEWHRENYEQYF
TGTGCCAGCAGCTTAGCTGAATGGCACCGGGAAAACTACGAGCAGTACTTC
>NA|TRBJ2-2|TRBV6-5|TRBD1
CASSQTGGGAGELFF
TGTGCCAGCAGTCAGACAGGGGGTGGGGCCGGGGAGCTGTTTTTT
>NA|TRBJ2-7|TRBV7-8|TRBD2
CASAGTSYEQYF
TGTGCCAGCGCCGGGACTAGCTACGAGCAGTACTTC
>NA|TRBJ2-7|TRBV5-4|NA
CASSFEDSDEQYF
TGTGCCAGCAGCTTTGAAGATTCGGACGAGCAGTACTTC
>NA|TRBJ1-5|TRBV7-2|TRBD1
CASSSDRGMRNQPQHF
TGTGCCAGCAGCTCTGACAGGGGAATGCGCAATCAGCCCCAGCATTTT
>NA|TRBJ2-2|TRBV19|NA
CASSINYITGELFF
TGTGCCAGTAGTATAAACTATATCACCGGGGAGCTGTTTTTT
>NA|TRBJ2-1|TRBV27|NA
CASSLSSGTAVMEQFF
TGTGCCAGCAGTTTATCAAGCGGGACAGCCGTGATGGAGCAGTTCTTC
>NA|TRBJ2-7|TRBV6-6|NA
CACSEGWGEQYF
TGTGCCTGTTCTGAGGGATGGGGCGAGCAGTACTTC
>NA|TRBJ2-7|TRBV14|TRBD1
CASSQSGTDSYEQYF
TGTGCCAGCAGCCAATCCGGGACAGACTCCTACGAGCAGTACTTC
>once|TRBJ2-7|TRBV19|NA
CASSSSAGQIPPYEQYF
TGTGCCAGTAGTTCCTCCGCGGGACAAATACCGCCCTACGAGCAGTACTTC
>NA|TRBJ2-7|TRBV11-2|TRBD1
CASSSLRTGPAEQYF
TGTGCCAGCAGCTCCCTTAGGACAGGGCCGGCCGAGCAGTACTTC
>NA|TRBJ2-1|TRBV3-1/TRBV3-2|TRBD1
CASSQPTGSSYNEQFF
TGTGCCAGCAGCCAACCGACAGGGAGCTCCTACAATGAGCAGTTCTTC
>NA|TRBJ2-3|TRBV11-3|NA
CASSPGYSSPNTDTQYF
TGTGCCAGCAGCCCCGGGTATAGCTCGCCTAACACAGATACGCAGTATTTT
>NA|TRBJ2-4|TRBV20-1|NA
CSAMPLNIQYF
TGCAGTGCCATGCCCCTGAACATTCAGTACTTC
>NA|TRBJ1-3|TRBV12-3/TRBV12-4|NA
CASSLSGNTIYF
TGTGCCAGCAGCCTGAGCGGAAACACCATATATTTT
>NA|TRBJ1-6|TRBV2|NA
CASSESQDISPLHF
TGTGCCAGCAGTGAAAGCCAGGACATTTCACCCCTCCACTTT
>NA|TRBJ2-7|TRBV6-2/TRBV6-3|TRBD1
CASSGTGPYEQYF
TGTGCCAGCAGTGGGACAGGCCCCTACGAGCAGTACTTC
>NA|TRBJ2-7|TRBV19|TRBD1
CASSMVAGGSYEQYF
TGTGCCAGTAGTATGGTGGCAGGGGGATCCTACGAGCAGTACTTC
>NA|TRBJ1-5|TRBV3-1/TRBV3-2|NA
CASSQDTTSNQPQHF
TGTGCCAGCAGCCAAGATACGACGAGCAATCAGCCCCAGCATTTT